The clone carrying this T cell receptor (beta chain) was observed many times. MiXCR, applied by TCRdb to the reads, yields one record per CDR3 protein. The sample consists of fewer than 350,000 distinct CDR3 sequences, roughly 16% of them appearing once. This specimen belongs to a study of T cell repertoires in cytomegalovirus infection. Turning to the study itself: An indication of both CMV infection and matching HLA type came from public TCR beta signatures.

The CDR3 length is 15 residues. Trimming pared 4 bases from V and 1 base from J, leaving 13 bases between. Per the germline V gene, CDR1 is MNHNS and CDR2 is SASEGT. Sequencing input: PBMCs. This sequence was found in a human donor in good health (CMV status not recorded). Some clones in this sample may be carry-over from other donors' samples. The V gene is TRBV6-1, the J gene TRBJ2-5, with D possibly TRBD1 on 5 matching bases. The DNA of the CDR3 is TGTGCCAGCAGTGTGACAGTTCTCCCCCAAGAGACCCAGTACTTC. It translates to CASSVTVLPQETQYF.